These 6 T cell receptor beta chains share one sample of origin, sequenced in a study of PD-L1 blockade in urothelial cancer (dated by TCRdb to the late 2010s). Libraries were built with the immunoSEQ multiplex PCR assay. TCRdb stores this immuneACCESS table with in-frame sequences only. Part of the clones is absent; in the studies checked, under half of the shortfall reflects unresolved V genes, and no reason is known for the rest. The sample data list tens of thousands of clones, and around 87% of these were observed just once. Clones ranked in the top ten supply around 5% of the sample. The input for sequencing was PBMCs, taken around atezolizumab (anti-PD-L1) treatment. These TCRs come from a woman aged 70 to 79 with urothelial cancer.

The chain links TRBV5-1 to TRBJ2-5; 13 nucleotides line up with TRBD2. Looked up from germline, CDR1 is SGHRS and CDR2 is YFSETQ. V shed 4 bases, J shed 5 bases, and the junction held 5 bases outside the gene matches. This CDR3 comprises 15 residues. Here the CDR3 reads CASSPTSGGVETQYF. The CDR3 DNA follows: TGCGCCAGCAGCCCTACTAGCGGGGGGGTGGAGACCCAGTACTTC.

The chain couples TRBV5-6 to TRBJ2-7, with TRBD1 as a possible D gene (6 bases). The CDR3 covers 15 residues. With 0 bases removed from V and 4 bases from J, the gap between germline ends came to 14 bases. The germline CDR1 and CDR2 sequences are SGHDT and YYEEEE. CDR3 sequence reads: CASSLDLGADYEQYF. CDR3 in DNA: TGTGCCAGCAGCTTGGACTTGGGGGCTGATTACGAGCAGTACTTC.

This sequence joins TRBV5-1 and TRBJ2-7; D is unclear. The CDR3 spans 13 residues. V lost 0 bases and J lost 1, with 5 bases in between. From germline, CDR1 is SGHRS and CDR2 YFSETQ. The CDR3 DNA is TGCGCCAGCAGCTTGGACTTTTCCTACGAGCAGTACTTC. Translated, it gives CASSLDFSYEQYF.

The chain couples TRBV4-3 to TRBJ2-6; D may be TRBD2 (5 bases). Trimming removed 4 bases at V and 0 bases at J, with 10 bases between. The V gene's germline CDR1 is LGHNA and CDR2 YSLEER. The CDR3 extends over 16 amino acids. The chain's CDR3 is CASSPGTRSGANVLTF. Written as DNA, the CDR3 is TGCGCCAGCAGCCCGGGAACCCGCTCTGGGGCCAACGTCCTGACTTTC.

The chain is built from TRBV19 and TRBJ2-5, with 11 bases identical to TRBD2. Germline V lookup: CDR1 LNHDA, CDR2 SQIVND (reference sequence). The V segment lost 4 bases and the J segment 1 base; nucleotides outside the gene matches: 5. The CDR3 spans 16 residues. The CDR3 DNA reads TGTGCCAGTAGTAACGCGGGGACTAGCGGCCAAGAGACCCAGTACTTC. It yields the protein CASSNAGTSGQETQYF.

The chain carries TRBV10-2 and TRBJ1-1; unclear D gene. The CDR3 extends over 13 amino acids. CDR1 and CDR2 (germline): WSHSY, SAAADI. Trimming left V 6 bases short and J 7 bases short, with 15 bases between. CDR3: CASSKELVGEAFF. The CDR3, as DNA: TGCGCCAGCAGCAAAGAACTAGTAGGTGAAGCTTTCTTT.